Shown below are 9 T cell receptor beta chains from a single sample sequenced in a study of molecular identifiers for immune sequencing clone quantification. TCRdb re-called the PCR reads with MiXCR, one entry per CDR3 protein. The sample has 50,000 to 65,000 distinct CDR3 sequences; roughly a quarter are singletons. Input material: naive CD8+ T cells from blood, with Jurkat cell RNA spiked in. Indicated subset: FACS-sorted CD8+CD4-CCR7+CD45RA+ naive T cells. The receptors come from a human donor in good health. Some libraries in this study had Jurkat cell RNA spiked in.

As regards this clonotype: This may be a read error: a much more frequent sequence differs by one nucleotide. The chain couples TRBV12-3 or TRBV12-4 to TRBJ2-1, with D tentatively TRBD1 (8 bases). This CDR3 is built from 16 residues. The CDR3 is CASSFRTGRGYNEQCF. CDR3 coding DNA: TGTGCCAGCAGTTTCCGGACAGGGAGGGGGTACAATGAGCAGTGCTTC.

This clonotype was counted only a few times. V is TRBV4-3 and J is TRBJ2-7; TRBD2 aligns across 7 bases. The CDR3 has 17 residues. Looked up from germline, CDR1 is LGHNA and CDR2 is YSLEER. The V segment lost 3 bases and the J segment 0 bases; nucleotides outside the gene matches: 11. The CDR3 spells CASSQELGGTSSYEQYF. The CDR3 DNA is TGCGCCAGCAGCCAGGAACTGGGAGGGACCAGCTCCTACGAGCAGTACTTC.

The chain recombines TRBV27 with TRBJ1-2, with D uncertain. The CDR3 has 14 amino acids. Trimming shortened V by 6 bases and J by 4 bases, and 15 bases separated the two germline ends. Germline loops: CDR1 MNHEY, CDR2 SMNVEV (reference sequence). The chain's CDR3 is CASRNQDGVYGYTF. CDR3 DNA sequence: TGTGCCAGCAGAAATCAGGACGGGGTCTATGGCTACACCTTC.

This clonotype was seen a handful of times. The rearrangement links TRBV7-6 to TRBJ1-6; 9 nucleotides agree with TRBD1. The V segment lost 5 bases and the J segment 6 bases; nucleotides outside the gene matches: 5. The germline V gene encodes CDR1 SGHVS and CDR2 FNYEAQ. This CDR3 is built from 15 residues. CDR3 in amino acids: CASSTGTGSNSPLHF. Written as DNA, the CDR3 is TGTGCCAGCAGCACCGGGACAGGGAGTAATTCACCCCTCCACTTT.

About this clonotype: Compared with germline, one end of the junction differs, possibly owing to a read error. The chain links TRBV5-1 to TRBJ1-1, with D possibly matching TRBD1 (6 bases). In germline, CDR1 is SGHRS, CDR2 YFSETQ. The CDR3 extends over 13 amino acids. CDR3 protein: CASRGGGAPAALF. CDR3 DNA sequence: TGCGCCAGCAGAGGTGGGGGCGCCCCTGCCGCTCTCTTT.

This clonotype was seen many times. This sequence joins TRBV5-1 and TRBJ1-1, with 7 bases lining up with TRBD1. CDR1 and CDR2 from the germline V gene are SGHRS and YFSETQ. The J segment lost 0 bases and the V segment lost 1 base, leaving 9 bases of the junction unmatched. The CDR3 length is 17 residues. CDR3 sequence (DNA): TGCGCCAGCAGCTTGTATTCGGGGACAGACATGAACACTGAAGCTTTCTTT. This sequence encodes CASSLYSGTDMNTEAFF.

This clonotype was seen at least ten times. The rearrangement joins TRBV7-9 to TRBJ2-7; 7 bases match TRBD1. The CDR3 is 15 amino acids. Trimming at V came to 6 bases and at J to 3 bases, leaving 11 bases not matched to a gene. Germline V gene data show CDR1 as SEHNR and CDR2 as FQNEAQ (reference sequence). For the CDR3, the DNA is TGTGCCAGCAGTTCAACAGGGGATCCGAACTACGAGCAGTACTTC. It encodes CASSSTGDPNYEQYF.

On this clonotype: This sequence may be a read error, since a much larger clone differs from it by one base. CDR3 in DNA: TGCGCCAGCAGCCAAGTGGAGAACACCGGGGAGCCGTTTTTT. As protein: CASSQVENTGEPFF. The V gene is TRBV4-3, the J gene TRBJ2-2; possibly TRBD2 for D (5 bases). This CDR3 comprises 14 residues. Per germline, CDR1 LGHNA and CDR2 YSLEER.

This clonotype was observed at least ten times. This rearrangement joins TRBV7-2 to TRBJ2-7; D unresolved. The germline gives CDR1 SGHTA, CDR2 FQGNSA. The V end lost 5 bases, the J end lost 2 bases, and 22 bases lay between the germline ends. The CDR3 has 17 amino acids. CDR3 residues: CASSNLPDGPITYEQYF. The CDR3 DNA follows: TGTGCCAGCAGCAACCTTCCGGACGGGCCTATAACCTACGAGCAGTACTTC. Full variable domain (rest looked up from reference TRBV7-2 and TRBJ2-7): GAGVSQSPSNKVTEKGKDVELRCDPISGHTALYWYRQSLGQGLEFLIYFQGNSAPDKSGLPSDRFSAERTGGSVSTLTIQRTQQEDSAVYLCASSNLPDGPITYEQYFGPGTRLTVT.